Listed here are 21 T cell receptor beta chains from one sample, sequenced in a study of T cell responses to AZD1222 COVID-19 vaccine. Some clones are missing from TCRdb's copy, which holds only in-frame ones; the method was immunoSEQ multiplex PCR. The sample includes about 100,000 clones, less than 90% of them seen just once. The sample was peripheral blood, taken on day 0 of AZD1222 vaccination. These receptors were collected from an adult in good health.

V usage is TRBV23-1 and J usage is TRBJ1-5; D is unclear. TRBV23-1 is an open reading frame whose function is uncertain. V dropped 3 bases and J dropped 0 bases, with 12 bases sitting between them. This CDR3 region has 16 residues. CDR3 coding DNA: TGCGCCAGCAGTCAGGGCCGAGTGGATAGCAATCAGCCCCAGCATTTT. Protein product: CASSQGRVDSNQPQHF.

This clone was seen once. This sequence joins TRBV30 and TRBJ1-2, with 9 nucleotides matching TRBD1. CDR1 is GTSNPN and CDR2 is SVGIG in the germline V gene (reference sequence). The CDR3 spans 15 residues. The V segment lost 4 bases and the J segment 2 bases; nucleotides outside the gene matches: 8. CDR3 sequence reads: CAWNTWTGANYGYTF. The CDR3 DNA reads TGTGCCTGGAACACGTGGACAGGGGCGAACTATGGCTACACCTTC.

The CDR3: CASSLGSLGGEKLFF. The CDR3 DNA sequence: TGTGCCAGCAGCTTAGGCTCCTTGGGGGGTGAAAAACTGTTTTTT. The V gene is TRBV7-9, the J gene TRBJ1-4, with D possibly matching TRBD1 (5 bases). Germline lookup yields CDR1 SEHNR and CDR2 FQNEAQ (reference sequence). V gave up 1 base and J gave up 7 bases, with 13 bases separating them. The CDR3 length is 15 residues.

The chain links TRBV11-3 to TRBJ2-5; 14 bases fit TRBD2. Germline V gene lookup returns CDR1 SGHNT and CDR2 YENEEA. The CDR3 runs to 16 residues. After removal of 5 bases from V and 5 bases from J, the junction contained 7 bases not matched to a gene. The CDR3 nucleotides are TGTGCCAGCAGCCCCCGGACTAGCGGGGGGCAGGAGACCCAGTACTTC. It codes for CASSPRTSGGQETQYF.

V usage is TRBV27 and J usage is TRBJ2-2, with D possibly being TRBD2 (5 bases). Germline CDR1 MNHEY, CDR2 SMNVEV (reference sequence). CDR3 size: 15 residues. V lost 2 bases and J 1 base, leaving 8 bases between the germline ends. The CDR3 coding sequence is TGTGCCAGCAGTTTAAGAGGGAGGAACACCGGGGAGCTGTTTTTT. This sequence encodes CASSLRGRNTGELFF.

The V and J genes are TRBV6-5 and TRBJ2-5; 10 bases align to TRBD2. The CDR3 has 16 residues. CDR1 is MNHEY and CDR2 is SVGAGI in the germline V gene. V trimming: 0 bases; J trimming: 2 bases; junction bases outside the gene matches: 3. This CDR3 is CASSYSIAGGQETQYF. CDR3 bases: TGTGCCAGCAGTTACTCGATAGCGGGGGGACAAGAGACCCAGTACTTC.

The chain recombines TRBV29-1 with TRBJ2-3; TRBD2 aligns across 12 bases. The CDR3 has 15 residues. Germline V gives CDR1 SQVTM, CDR2 ANQGSEA. With V trimmed by 3 bases and J by 1 base, 2 bases remained unmatched. The CDR3 protein is CSVDRLAGGTDTQYF. In DNA, the CDR3 is TGCAGCGTTGACCGACTAGCGGGGGGCACAGATACGCAGTATTTT.

The chain combines TRBV19 with TRBJ1-5, with TRBD1 as a possible D gene (5 bases). V lost 1 base, J lost 2 bases, and 18 bases lay in between. The CDR3 consists of 18 residues. From germline, CDR1 is LNHDA and CDR2 SQIVND (reference sequence). The CDR3 loop is CASSIGNGGPRGNQPQHF. Here the CDR3 DNA reads TGTGCCAGTAGTATAGGCAATGGTGGGCCCAGGGGCAATCAGCCCCAGCATTTT.

The chain has TRBV7-3 and TRBJ2-7; 7 nucleotides match TRBD1. The germline V gene encodes CDR1 SGHTA and CDR2 FQGTGA. CDR3 length: 15 amino acids. Trimming cost V 5 bases and J 0 bases; bases outside gene matches: 7. CDR3 sequence (DNA): TGTGCCAGCAGCCCCGGGACAGCCCCCTCCTACGAGCAGTACTTC. Amino acid sequence: CASSPGTAPSYEQYF. The complete variable domain, with remaining parts taken from reference TRBV7-3 and TRBJ2-7, reads GAGVSQTPSNKVTEKGKYVELRCDPISGHTALYWYRQSLGQGPEFLIYFQGTGAADDSGLPNDRFFAVRPEGSVSTLKIQRTERGDSAVYLCASSPGTAPSYEQYFGPGTRLTVT.

The chain couples TRBV21-1 to TRBJ1-1; the table assigns TRBD1, which was not confirmed against the DNA. TRBV21-1 is assigned pseudogene status. CDR3 length equals 11 residues. DNA of the CDR3: TGTGCCAGCACCAGGGGGCCCGGGGCTTTCTTT. This gives the protein CASTRGPGAFF.

This clone is a singleton in its sample. The V call is TRBV18, the J call TRBJ1-5; D perhaps matches TRBD1 (5 bases). Germline CDR1 is KGHSH and CDR2 is LQKENI. The V end was cut by 4 bases, the J end by 6 bases, with 16 bases between. The CDR3 spans 15 residues. The CDR3: CASSLDSTEGQPQHF. The CDR3 DNA reads as TGTGCCAGCTCACTTGACAGTACTGAGGGTCAGCCCCAGCATTTT.

The chain combines TRBV10-1 with TRBJ2-1; the match to TRBD2 covers 12 bases. The CDR3 is made up of 13 amino acids. Germline assignment: CDR1 WNHNN and CDR2 SYGVQD (reference sequence). V lost 6 bases and J lost 10; bases outside the gene matches: 4. CDR3 sequence (DNA): TGCGCCAGCAGACTAGCGGGAGGTTACGAGCAGTTCTTC. This gives the protein CASRLAGGYEQFF.

This rearrangement joins TRBV4-1 to TRBJ1-4; possible D gene TRBD1, 5 bases. Deletions cut 1 base from V and 4 bases from J, with 7 bases between. The CDR3 has 14 residues. Per the germline V gene, CDR1 is MGHRA and CDR2 is YSYEKL. The CDR3 nucleotides read TGCGCCAGCAGCCAAGCAGGACATAATGAAAAACTGTTTTTT. It yields the protein CASSQAGHNEKLFF.

The CDR3 nucleotides read TGCGCCAGCAGCTCCGGGACAGGGATGACTGAAGCTTTCTTT. The encoded protein is CASSSGTGMTEAFF. The chain recombines TRBV5-1 with TRBJ1-1; 9 bases fit TRBD1. CDR1 and CDR2 (germline): SGHRS, YFSETQ. The CDR3 is 14 amino acids. Germline trimming cut 3 bases from V and 5 bases from J; bases unmatched to any gene: 5.

The rearrangement uses TRBV5-1 and TRBJ2-7, with TRBD2 matching over 7 bases. Germline assignment: CDR1 SGHRS and CDR2 YFSETQ. The V gene end was trimmed by 7 bases and the J gene end by 2 bases; junction bases not matched to a gene: 12. CDR3 size: 15 residues. The CDR3 reads CASCWGGEGTYEQYF. The DNA for the CDR3 is TGCGCCAGCTGCTGGGGGGGGGAGGGGACCTACGAGCAGTACTTC.

The V and J genes are TRBV2 and TRBJ1-4; 7 bases line up with TRBD1. J gave up 4 bases and V 5 bases, and 7 bases lay outside the gene matches. The CDR3 runs to 15 residues. The V gene's germline CDR1 is SNHLY and CDR2 FYNNEI. CDR3 DNA sequence: TGTGCCAGCAGTTCCACGGGACAGTTTAATGAAAAACTGTTTTTT. This translates into CASSSTGQFNEKLFF.

The CDR3: CASSFGQGLEKLFF. CDR3 nucleotide sequence: TGTGCCAGCAGTTTCGGGCAGGGACTGGAAAAACTGTTTTTT. J is TRBJ1-4 and V is TRBV28, with a tentative D call TRBD1 (5 bases). V lost 3 bases and J 8 bases, leaving 13 bases between the germline ends. The CDR3 spans 14 residues. CDR1 is MDHEN, CDR2 SYDVKM, per germline.

This chain uses TRBV24-1 with TRBJ1-5; 8 bases are shared with TRBD1. Per germline, CDR1 KGHDR and CDR2 SFDVKD. The CDR3 length is 15 residues. Trimming at V came to 6 bases and at J to 5 bases, leaving 8 bases not matched to a gene. The CDR3 DNA sequence: TGTGCCACCAGTTCAGACAGGGGAGGGGATCAGCCCCAGCATTTT. It translates to CATSSDRGGDQPQHF.

The rearrangement uses TRBV3-1 (or the pseudogene TRBV3-2) and TRBJ1-2; no reliable D call. The CDR3 runs to 15 residues. Germline values: CDR1 LGHDT, CDR2 YNNKEL (reference sequence). V was cut by 4 bases and J by 7 bases, with 19 bases left in between. The CDR3 region has the DNA TGTGCCAGCAGCCCCCGGGGTAGCCTAGGTCGTGGCTACACCTTC. Its protein is CASSPRGSLGRGYTF.

V gene TRBV7-6 combines with J gene TRBJ2-2; no clear D. CDR1 is SGHVS and CDR2 is FNYEAQ in the germline V gene. The CDR3 has 17 amino acids. With 2 bases removed from V and 2 bases from J, the gap between germline ends came to 15 bases. The CDR3 DNA reads TGTGCCAGCAGCTTATGGGCGAGGCTCAGTAACACCGGGGAGCTGTTTTTT. Its protein is CASSLWARLSNTGELFF.

This chain connects TRBV2 to TRBJ2-7; TRBD1 is a possible D gene (6 bases). Deletions cut 3 bases from V and 6 bases from J, with 15 bases between. Germline V CDR1 and CDR2: SNHLY, FYNNEI. The CDR3 has 14 amino acids. CDR3 loop: CASSESAGAIEQYF. CDR3 DNA: TGTGCCAGCAGTGAGTCGGCAGGGGCGATCGAGCAGTACTTC.